This TCR beta chain was observed in a study of beta chain features in type 1 diabetes (dated by TCRdb to about 2018). About the study as a whole: Patients and healthy donors did not differ in mean age, gender distribution, total cell number or subset yield. Regulatory and stem cell-like memory subsets were isolated from only 8 patients and 8 healthy donors, whereas naive and central memory subsets came from all 28 donors. A total of 107,917,701 sorted cells were examined across all samples, and RNA yield correlated strongly with the number of cells per subset. In the study, TCRB repertoires of sorted circulating CD4+ T cell subsets from recently diagnosed type 1 diabetes patients were compared with those of matched healthy donors. Paper-wide results and their limitations: The naive, central memory and regulatory TCRB repertoires appeared to resemble one another more closely among patients than among healthy donors. Because cDNA rather than genomic DNA was sequenced, highly expressing activated cells could have been over-represented, although no difference in activation and CD3 levels was found between groups. Type 1 diabetes patients showed a moderate but significant shortening of TCRB CDR3 length in all four CD4+ subsets. Shorter templates might be favored by PCR, yet because patient and control samples were amplified and corrected together, any such skew would affect both groups equally. At VDJ recombination sites, patients with type 1 diabetes made fewer insertions and deleted more nucleotides, a pattern implying thymic rearrangement abnormalities. Because the HLA sub-analyses included only small numbers of individuals, any influence of HLA type on TCRB rearrangement was left unresolved.

Each donor gave one peripheral blood draw, roughly 120 mL on average, collected into heparinised tubes. Naive, central memory, regulatory and stem cell-like memory CD4+ T cells were sorted on a BD FACSAria II using a panel including CD45RO, CCR7, CD25, CD127, CD95 and CD27. Every sorted population had a purity above 98%. PBMCs were isolated right away by Lymphoprep density gradient centrifugation and were stained directly, without culture. To minimize batch effects, samples were stained and sorted in pairs, one healthy donor with one patient per experiment. The High Capacity cDNA Reverse Transcription Kit was used to reverse transcribe all of the isolated RNA, meaning that expressed TCRB transcripts were what got sequenced. Deep immunoSEQ sequencing was applied to naive, central memory and regulatory T cell samples, giving an average of roughly 3.6 million total reads per sample. Sorted cells were lysed in RLT buffer, and RNA was extracted using DNase-treated RNeasy Micro or Mini kits according to cell number. Each cell subset was processed on its own to prevent cross-contamination, while patient and healthy donor samples were processed together. The immunoSEQ multiplex PCR was used to amplify TCRB sequences from cDNA, yielding 87-bp fragments that span the CDR3 region. Sequencing of the amplicons was performed on the Illumina HiSeq platform. Concerning the study's data processing: PCR bias was corrected computationally using synthetic template baselines, and reads within Hamming distance 2 were collapsed, with unmergeable singletons discarded. Reads were aligned to IMGT to assign V, D and J genes, CDR3 length, and insertions or deletions at six rearrangement sites. Clonotype counts were normalized to sorted cell number within each subset before computing true diversity and Gini coefficients with the tcR R package. The overlap coefficient, calculated on TCRB nucleotide sequences, was used to measure repertoire sharing. Out-of-frame TCRB sequences from naive cells were analyzed to stand in for the pre-selection repertoire. As stored in TCRdb, this immuneACCESS dataset retains in-frame rearrangements with V and J assigned. A fraction of the clones does not appear; measured against another copy, unresolved V genes explain less than half of the discrepancy, and the remainder lacks a known reason. V, J and clone size were drawn from that table, and D and trimming were deduced from the DNA. Present in this sample are a few hundred thousand clones, 10% to 15% of which were seen just once. Around 0.0099% of the sample is taken by the ten largest.

This clone was observed a few times. Its binding antigen is unknown. Base qualities are missing; no much larger clone stands one base away. The sequenced sample was naive CD4+ T cells from blood. In light of the paper, this sample's cell subset or site label describes: true naive CD4+ T cells. The clonotype was recovered from a woman between 18 and 29 years old with type 1 diabetes.

The DNA sequence reads TGTGCCAGCAGCGAGCGAGTGGGGGGCACTGAAGCTTTCTTT. Its protein is CASSERVGGTEAFF. Recombination connected TRBV9 to TRBJ1-1; TRBD1 is possibly the D segment (5 matching bases). Relative to germline, V is 3 bases shorter and J is 4 bases shorter, with 13 bases between their ends. CDR1 SGDLS and CDR2 YYNGEE were looked up in the germline V gene. The CDR3 runs 14 residues from the cysteine to the phenylalanine. The CDR3 DNA has 42 bases and is translated from base 1.